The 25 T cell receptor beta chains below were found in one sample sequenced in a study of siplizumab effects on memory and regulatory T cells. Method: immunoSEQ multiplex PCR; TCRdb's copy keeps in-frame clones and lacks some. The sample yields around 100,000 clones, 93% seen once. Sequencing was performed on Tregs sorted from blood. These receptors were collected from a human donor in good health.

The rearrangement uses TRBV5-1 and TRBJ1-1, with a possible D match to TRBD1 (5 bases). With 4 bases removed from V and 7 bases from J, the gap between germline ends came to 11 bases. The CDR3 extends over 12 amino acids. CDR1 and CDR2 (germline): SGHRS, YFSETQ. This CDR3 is CASSEGLGEAFF. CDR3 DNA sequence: TGCGCCAGCAGCGAGGGGCTGGGTGAAGCTTTCTTT.

The CDR3 coding sequence is TGTGCCAGCAGCTTCCTCTTGTCGAACACCGGGGAGCTGTTTTTT. This gives the protein CASSFLLSNTGELFF. J is TRBJ2-2 and V is TRBV11-3; D is unclear. The CDR3 runs to 15 residues. The V end lost 3 bases, the J end lost 0 bases, and 8 bases lay between the germline ends. Germline CDR1 SGHNT, CDR2 YENEEA. The entire variable domain, with the rest obtained from reference TRBV11-3 and TRBJ2-2, is as follows: EAGVVQSPRYKIIEKKQPVAFWCNPISGHNTLYWYLQNLGQGPELLIRYENEEAVDDSQLPKDRFSAERLKGVDSTLKIQPAELGDSAVYLCASSFLLSNTGELFFGEGSRLTVL.

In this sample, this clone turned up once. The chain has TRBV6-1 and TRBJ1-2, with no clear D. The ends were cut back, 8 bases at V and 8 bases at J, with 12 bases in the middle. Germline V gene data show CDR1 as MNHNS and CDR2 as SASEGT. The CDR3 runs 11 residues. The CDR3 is CASFRPGGYTF. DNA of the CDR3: TGTGCCAGCTTTCGGCCCGGGGGCTACACCTTC.

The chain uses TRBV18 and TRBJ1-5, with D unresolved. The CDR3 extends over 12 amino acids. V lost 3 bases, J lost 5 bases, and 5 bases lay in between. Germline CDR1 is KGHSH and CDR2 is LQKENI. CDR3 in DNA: TGTGCCAGCTCACCGGGTGATCAGCCCCAGCATTTT. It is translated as CASSPGDQPQHF.

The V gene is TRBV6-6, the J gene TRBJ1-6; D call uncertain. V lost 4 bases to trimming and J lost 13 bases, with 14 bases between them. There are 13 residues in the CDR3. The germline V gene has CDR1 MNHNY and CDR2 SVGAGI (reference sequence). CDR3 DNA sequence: TGTGCCAGCAGTTTAAGACCAAGTCGGCCCCTCCACTTT. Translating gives CASSLRPSRPLHF.

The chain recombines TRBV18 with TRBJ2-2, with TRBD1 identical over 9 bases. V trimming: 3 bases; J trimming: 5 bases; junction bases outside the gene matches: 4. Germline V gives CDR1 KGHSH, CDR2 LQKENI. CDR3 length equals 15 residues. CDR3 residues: CASSPLGQGTGELFF. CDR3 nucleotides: TGTGCCAGCTCACCTCTGGGACAGGGAACCGGGGAGCTGTTTTTT. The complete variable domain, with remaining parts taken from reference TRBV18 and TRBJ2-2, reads NAGVMQNPRHLVRRRGQEARLRCSPMKGHSHVYWYRQLPEEGLKFMVYLQKENIIDESGMPKERFSAEFPKEGPSILRIQQVVRGDSAAYFCASSPLGQGTGELFFGEGSRLTVL.

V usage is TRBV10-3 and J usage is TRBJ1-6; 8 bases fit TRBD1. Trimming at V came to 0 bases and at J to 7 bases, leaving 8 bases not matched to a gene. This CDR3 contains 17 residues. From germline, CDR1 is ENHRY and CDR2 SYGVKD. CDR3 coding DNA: TGTGCCATCAGTGAGTCGATGCAGGGGGCGAAGAATTCACCCCTCCACTTT. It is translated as CAISESMQGAKNSPLHF.

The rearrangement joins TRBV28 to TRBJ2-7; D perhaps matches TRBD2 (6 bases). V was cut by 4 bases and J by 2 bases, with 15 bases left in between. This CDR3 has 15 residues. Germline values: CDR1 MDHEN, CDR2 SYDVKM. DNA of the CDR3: TGTGCCAGCAGTTCACCCGGGACGGGAGCCTACGAGCAGTACTTC. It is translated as CASSSPGTGAYEQYF.

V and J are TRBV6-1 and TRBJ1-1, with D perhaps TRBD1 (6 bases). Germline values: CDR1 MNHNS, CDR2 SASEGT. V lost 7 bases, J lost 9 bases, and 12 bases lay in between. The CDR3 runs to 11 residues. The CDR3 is CASTLGGKAFF. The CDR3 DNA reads TGTGCCAGCACCTTAGGGGGGAAAGCTTTCTTT.

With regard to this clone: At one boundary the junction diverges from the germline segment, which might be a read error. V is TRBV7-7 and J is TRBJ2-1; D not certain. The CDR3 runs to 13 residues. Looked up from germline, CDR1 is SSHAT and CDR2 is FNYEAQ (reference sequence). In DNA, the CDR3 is TGTGCTAGCAGCGATCGACCGTACAATGAGCAGTTCTTC. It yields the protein CASSDRPYNEQFF.

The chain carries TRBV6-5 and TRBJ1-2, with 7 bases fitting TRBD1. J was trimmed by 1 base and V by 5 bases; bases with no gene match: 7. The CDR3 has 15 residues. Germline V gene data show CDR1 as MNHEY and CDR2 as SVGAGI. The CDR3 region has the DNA TGTGCCAGCAGTCCACTGACAGGGATTAACTATGGCTACACCTTC. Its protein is CASSPLTGINYGYTF.

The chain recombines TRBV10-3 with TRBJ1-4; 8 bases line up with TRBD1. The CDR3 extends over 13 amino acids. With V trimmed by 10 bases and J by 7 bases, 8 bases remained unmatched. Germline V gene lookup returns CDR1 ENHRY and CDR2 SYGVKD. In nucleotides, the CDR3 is TGTGCCACCCAGGCAGGGGGCGGTGAAAAACTGTTTTTT. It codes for CATQAGGGEKLFF.

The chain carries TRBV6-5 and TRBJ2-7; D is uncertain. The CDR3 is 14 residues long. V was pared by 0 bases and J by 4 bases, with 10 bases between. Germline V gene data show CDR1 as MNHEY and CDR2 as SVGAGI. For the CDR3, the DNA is TGTGCCAGCAGTTACTCAGGCAGCAAGTACGAGCAGTACTTC. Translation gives CASSYSGSKYEQYF.

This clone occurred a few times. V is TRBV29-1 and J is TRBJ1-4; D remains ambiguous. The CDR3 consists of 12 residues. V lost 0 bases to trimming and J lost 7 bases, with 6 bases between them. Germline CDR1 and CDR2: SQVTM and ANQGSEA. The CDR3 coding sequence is TGCAGCGTTGAAGATGGTGCTGAAAAACTGTTTTTT. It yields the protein CSVEDGAEKLFF.

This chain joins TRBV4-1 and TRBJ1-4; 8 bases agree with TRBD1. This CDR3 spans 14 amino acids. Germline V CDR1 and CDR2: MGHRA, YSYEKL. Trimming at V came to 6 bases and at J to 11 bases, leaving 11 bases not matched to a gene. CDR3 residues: CASRRDRSTPKLFF. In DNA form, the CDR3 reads TGCGCCAGCAGACGGGACAGGTCGACCCCGAAACTGTTTTTT.

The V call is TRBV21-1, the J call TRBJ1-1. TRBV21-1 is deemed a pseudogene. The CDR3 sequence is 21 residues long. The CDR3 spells CASSKVAGRAIASGLLTEAFF. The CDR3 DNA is TGTGCCAGCAGCAAAGTCGCAGGGCGGGCGATTGCGTCGGGACTTCTAACTGAAGCTTTCTTT.

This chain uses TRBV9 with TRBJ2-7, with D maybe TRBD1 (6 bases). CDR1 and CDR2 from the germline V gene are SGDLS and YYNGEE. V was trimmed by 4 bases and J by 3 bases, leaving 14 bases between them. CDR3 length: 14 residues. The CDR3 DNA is TGTGCCAGCAGCCGGACAGTCGGGTACTACGAGCAGTACTTC. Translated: CASSRTVGYYEQYF. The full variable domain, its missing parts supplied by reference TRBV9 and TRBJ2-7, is DSGVTQTPKHLITATGQRVTLRCSPRSGDLSVYWYQQSLDQGLQFLIQYYNGEERAKGNILERFSAQQFPDLHSELNLSSLELGDSALYFCASSRTVGYYEQYFGPGTRLTVT.

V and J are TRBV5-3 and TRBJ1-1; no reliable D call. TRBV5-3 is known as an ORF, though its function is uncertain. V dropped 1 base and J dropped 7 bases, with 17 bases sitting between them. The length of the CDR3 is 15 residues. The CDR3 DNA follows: TGTGCCAGAAGCTTGATCTGGAAGGAAGACCTTGAAGCTTTCTTT. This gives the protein CARSLIWKEDLEAFF.

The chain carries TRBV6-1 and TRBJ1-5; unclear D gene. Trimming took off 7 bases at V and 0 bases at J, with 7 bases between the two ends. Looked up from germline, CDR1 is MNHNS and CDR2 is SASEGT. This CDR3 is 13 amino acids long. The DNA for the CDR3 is TGTGCCAGCACGGAGTATAGCAATCAGCCCCAGCATTTT. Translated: CASTEYSNQPQHF.

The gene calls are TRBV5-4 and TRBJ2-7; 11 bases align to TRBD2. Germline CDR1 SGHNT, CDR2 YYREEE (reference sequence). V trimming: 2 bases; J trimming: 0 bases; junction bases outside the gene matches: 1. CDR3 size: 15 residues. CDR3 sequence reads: CASSFTSGGSYEQYF. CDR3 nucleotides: TGTGCCAGCAGCTTCACTAGCGGGGGCTCCTACGAGCAGTACTTC.

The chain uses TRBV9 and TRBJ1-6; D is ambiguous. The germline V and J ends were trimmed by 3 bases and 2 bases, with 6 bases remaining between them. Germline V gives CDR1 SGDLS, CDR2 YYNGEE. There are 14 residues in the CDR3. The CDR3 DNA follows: TGTGCCAGCAGCGCCGGTACCTATAATTCACCCCTCCACTTT. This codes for CASSAGTYNSPLHF. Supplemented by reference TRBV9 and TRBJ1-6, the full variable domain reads DSGVTQTPKHLITATGQRVTLRCSPRSGDLSVYWYQQSLDQGLQFLIQYYNGEERAKGNILERFSAQQFPDLHSELNLSSLELGDSALYFCASSAGTYNSPLHFGNGTRLTVT.

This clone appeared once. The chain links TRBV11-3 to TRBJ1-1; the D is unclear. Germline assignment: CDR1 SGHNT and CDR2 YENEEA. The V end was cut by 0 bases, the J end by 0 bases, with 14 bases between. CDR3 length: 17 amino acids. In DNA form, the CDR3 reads TGTGCCAGCAGCTTAGAAAGGAGCCCGCTAATGAACACTGAAGCTTTCTTT. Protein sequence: CASSLERSPLMNTEAFF.

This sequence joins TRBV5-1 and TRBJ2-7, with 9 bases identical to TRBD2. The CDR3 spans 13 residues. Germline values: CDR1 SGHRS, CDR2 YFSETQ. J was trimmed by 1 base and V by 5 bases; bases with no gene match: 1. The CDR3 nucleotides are TGCGCCAGCAGGACTAGCGGATCCTACGAGCAGTACTTC. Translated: CASRTSGSYEQYF.

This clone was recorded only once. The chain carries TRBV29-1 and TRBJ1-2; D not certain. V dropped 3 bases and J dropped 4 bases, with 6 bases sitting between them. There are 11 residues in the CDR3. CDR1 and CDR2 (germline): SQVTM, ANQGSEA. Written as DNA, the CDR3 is TGCAGCGTTGACAGCCCCTATGGCTACACCTTC. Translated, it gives CSVDSPYGYTF.

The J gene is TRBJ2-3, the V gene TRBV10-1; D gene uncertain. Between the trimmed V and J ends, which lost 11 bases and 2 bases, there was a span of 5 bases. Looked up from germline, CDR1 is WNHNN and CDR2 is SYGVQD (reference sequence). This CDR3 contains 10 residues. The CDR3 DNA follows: TGCGCCCGGAACACAGATACGCAGTATTTT. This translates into CARNTDTQYF.